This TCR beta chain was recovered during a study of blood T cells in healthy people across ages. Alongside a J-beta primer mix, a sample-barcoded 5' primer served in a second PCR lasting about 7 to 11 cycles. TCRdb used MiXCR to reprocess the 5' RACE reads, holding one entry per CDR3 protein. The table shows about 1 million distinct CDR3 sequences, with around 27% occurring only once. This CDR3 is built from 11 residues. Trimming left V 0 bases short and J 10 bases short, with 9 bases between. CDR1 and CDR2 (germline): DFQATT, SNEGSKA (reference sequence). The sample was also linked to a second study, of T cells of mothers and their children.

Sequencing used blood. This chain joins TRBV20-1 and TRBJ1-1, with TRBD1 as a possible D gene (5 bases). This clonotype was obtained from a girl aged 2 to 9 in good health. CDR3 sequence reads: CSARDRQGAFF. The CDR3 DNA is TGCAGTGCTAGAGATCGCCAGGGAGCTTTCTTT.